The clone carrying this T cell receptor beta chain was seen repeatedly, ten times or more. Its antigen is not identified. The CDR3 is 14 residues long. Trimming stripped 7 bases from V and 0 bases from J, with 13 bases between. The data originate from a study of T cells in Graves' hyperthyroidism and ophthalmopathy. Hyperthyroidism was newly diagnosed in patients aged 18 to 65 (duration under 2 months). Orbital computed tomography, thyroid ultrasound, serum thyroxine and TRAb, and clinical symptoms together informed the diagnoses. Study findings and constraints: Most thyroid clonotypes expanded above 0.001 appeared in blood too.

The TCR beta CDR3 regions underwent amplification using RNA transcripts as the source. First-round RT-PCR targeting the TCR CDR3 was performed with the HTBI primer set. TCRdb fed the multiplex PCR reads into MiXCR, producing one record per CDR3 protein. The sample includes about 560,000 distinct CDR3 sequences, 16% of them seen just once. The clonotype was recovered from a woman aged 18-29 years with Graves' hyperthyroidism. Sequencing was carried out using blood. The chain joins TRBV12-3 or TRBV12-4 to TRBJ2-7; D not certain. CDR3 sequence reads: CASKNSILSYEQYF. CDR3 bases: TGTGCCAGCAAGAACAGTATTCTCTCCTACGAGCAGTACTTC.